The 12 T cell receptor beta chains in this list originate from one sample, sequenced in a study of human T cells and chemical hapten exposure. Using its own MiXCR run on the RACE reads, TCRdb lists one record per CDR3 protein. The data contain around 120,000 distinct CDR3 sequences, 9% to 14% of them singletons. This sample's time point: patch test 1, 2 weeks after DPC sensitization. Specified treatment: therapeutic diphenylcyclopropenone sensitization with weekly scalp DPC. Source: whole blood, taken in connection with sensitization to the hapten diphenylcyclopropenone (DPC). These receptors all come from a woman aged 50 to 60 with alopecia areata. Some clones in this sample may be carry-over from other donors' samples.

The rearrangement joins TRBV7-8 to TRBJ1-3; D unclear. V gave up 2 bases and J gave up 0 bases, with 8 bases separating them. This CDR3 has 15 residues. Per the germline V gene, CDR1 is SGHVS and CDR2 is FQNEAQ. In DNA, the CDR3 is TGTGCCAGCAGCTTAAGCACAGTCTCTGGAAACACCATATATTTT. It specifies CASSLSTVSGNTIYF.

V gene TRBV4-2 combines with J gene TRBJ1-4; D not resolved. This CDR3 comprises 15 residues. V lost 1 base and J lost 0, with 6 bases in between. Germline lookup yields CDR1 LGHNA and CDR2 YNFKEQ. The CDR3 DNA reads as TGTGCCAGCAGCCAAGTGGGGTCAACTAATGAAAAACTGTTTTTT. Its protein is CASSQVGSTNEKLFF.

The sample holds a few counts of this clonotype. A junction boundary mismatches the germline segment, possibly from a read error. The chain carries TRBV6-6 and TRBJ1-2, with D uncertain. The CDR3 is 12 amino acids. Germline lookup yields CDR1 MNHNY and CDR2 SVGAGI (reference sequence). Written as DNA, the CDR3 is TGTGCCGGCAGTTCCGGGCCCTATGGCTACACCTTC. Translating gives CAGSSGPYGYTF.

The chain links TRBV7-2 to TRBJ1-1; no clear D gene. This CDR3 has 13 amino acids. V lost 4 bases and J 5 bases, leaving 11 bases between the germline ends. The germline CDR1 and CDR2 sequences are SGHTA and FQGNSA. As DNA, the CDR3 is TGTGCCAGCAGCTACTCACTGGGGACTGAAGCTTTCTTT. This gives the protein CASSYSLGTEAFF.

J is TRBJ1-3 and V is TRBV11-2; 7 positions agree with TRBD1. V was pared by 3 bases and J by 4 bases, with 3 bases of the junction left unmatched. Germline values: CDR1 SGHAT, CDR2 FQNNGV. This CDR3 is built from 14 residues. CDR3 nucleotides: TGTGCCAGCAGCTTGACAGGGAACGGAAACACCATATATTTT. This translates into CASSLTGNGNTIYF.

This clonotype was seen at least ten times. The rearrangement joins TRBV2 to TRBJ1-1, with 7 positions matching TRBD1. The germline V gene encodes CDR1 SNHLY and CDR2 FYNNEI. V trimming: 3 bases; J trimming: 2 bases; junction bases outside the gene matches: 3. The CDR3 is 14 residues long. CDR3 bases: TGTGCCAGCAGTGAGGACAGGAGTAACACTGAAGCTTTCTTT. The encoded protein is CASSEDRSNTEAFF.

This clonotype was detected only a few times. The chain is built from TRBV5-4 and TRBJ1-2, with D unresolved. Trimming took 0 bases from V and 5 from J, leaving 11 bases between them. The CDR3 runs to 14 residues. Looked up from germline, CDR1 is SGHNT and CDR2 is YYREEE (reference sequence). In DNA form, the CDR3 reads TGTGCCAGCAGCTTGGATCGACGGAATTATGGCTACACCTTC. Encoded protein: CASSLDRRNYGYTF.

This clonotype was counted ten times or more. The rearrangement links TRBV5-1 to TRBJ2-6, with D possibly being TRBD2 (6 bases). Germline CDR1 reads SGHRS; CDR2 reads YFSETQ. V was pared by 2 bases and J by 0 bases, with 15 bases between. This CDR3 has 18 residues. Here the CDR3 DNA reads TGCGCCAGCAGCTTTTTGGGACTGCTGAACTCTGGGGCCAACGTCCTGACTTTC. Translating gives CASSFLGLLNSGANVLTF.

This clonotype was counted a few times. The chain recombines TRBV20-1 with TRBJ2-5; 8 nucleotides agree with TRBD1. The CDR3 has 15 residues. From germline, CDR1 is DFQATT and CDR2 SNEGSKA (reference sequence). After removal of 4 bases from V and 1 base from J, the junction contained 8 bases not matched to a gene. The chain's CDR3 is CSAKIPGTGQETQYF. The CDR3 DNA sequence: TGCAGTGCTAAAATTCCCGGGACAGGCCAAGAGACCCAGTACTTC.

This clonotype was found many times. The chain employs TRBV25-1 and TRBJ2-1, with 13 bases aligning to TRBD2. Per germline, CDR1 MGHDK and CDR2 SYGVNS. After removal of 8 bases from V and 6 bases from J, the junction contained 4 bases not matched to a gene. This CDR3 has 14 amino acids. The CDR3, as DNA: TGTGCCAGCCGTACTAGCGGGGGGGCCAATGAGCAGTTCTTC. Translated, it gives CASRTSGGANEQFF.

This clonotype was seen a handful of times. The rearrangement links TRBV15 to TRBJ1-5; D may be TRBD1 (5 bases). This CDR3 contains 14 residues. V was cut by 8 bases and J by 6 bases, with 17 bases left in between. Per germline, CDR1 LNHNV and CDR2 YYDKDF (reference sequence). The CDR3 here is CATQGTKFSQPQHF. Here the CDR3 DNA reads TGTGCCACCCAGGGTACTAAGTTTAGTCAGCCCCAGCATTTT. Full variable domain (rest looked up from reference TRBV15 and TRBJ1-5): DAMVIQNPRYQVTQFGKPVTLSCSQTLNHNVMYWYQQKSSQAPKLLFHYYDKDFNNEADTPDNFQSRRPNTSFCFLDIRSPGLGDTAMYLCATQGTKFSQPQHFGDGTRLSIL.

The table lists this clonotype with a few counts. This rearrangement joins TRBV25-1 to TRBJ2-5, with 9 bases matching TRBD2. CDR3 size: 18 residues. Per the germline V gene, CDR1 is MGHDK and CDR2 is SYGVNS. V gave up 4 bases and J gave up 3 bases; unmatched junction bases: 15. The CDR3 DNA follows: TGTGCCAGCAGTGTGCCCTACCCAGGACTAGCGACAGAAGAGACCCAGTACTTC. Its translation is CASSVPYPGLATEETQYF.